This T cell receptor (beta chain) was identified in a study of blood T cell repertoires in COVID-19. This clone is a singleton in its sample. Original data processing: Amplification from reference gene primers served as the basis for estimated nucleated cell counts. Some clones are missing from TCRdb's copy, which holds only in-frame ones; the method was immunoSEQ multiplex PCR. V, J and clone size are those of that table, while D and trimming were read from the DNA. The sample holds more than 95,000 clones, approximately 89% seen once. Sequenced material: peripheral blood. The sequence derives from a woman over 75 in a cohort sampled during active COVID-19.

CDR3 loop: CASSVAPPSGGQETQYF. As DNA, the CDR3 is TGTGCCAGCAGCGTAGCCCCACCCTCAGGGGGCCAAGAGACCCAGTACTTC. V and J are TRBV9 and TRBJ2-5; 7 bases are a match to TRBD1. J lost 1 base, V lost 0 bases, and 9 bases had no gene match. The germline gives CDR1 SGDLS, CDR2 YYNGEE. This CDR3 contains 17 residues.